These 23 T cell receptor beta chains were sequenced from one sample in a study of cytomegalovirus exposure and HLA in healthy donors. The PCR ran on 60 Vbeta and 13 Jbeta primers. Here immunoSEQ multiplex PCR was the method, and the copy in TCRdb shows in-frame clones only, minus some. The sample holds about 180,000 clones; about 69% are singletons and the top ten take about 2.5%. Sequenced material: PBMCs. The receptors here all came from a human donor in good health.

The V call is TRBV7-3, the J call TRBJ2-3; TRBD1 matches 9 bases. The CDR3 has 13 residues. Unmatched junction bases numbered 0, after V lost 4 bases and J lost 4 bases. The germline CDR1 and CDR2 sequences are SGHTA and FQGTGA. The CDR3, as DNA: TGTGCCAGCAGCTGGGACAGGGCAGATACGCAGTATTTT. This codes for CASSWDRADTQYF.

The chain joins TRBV6-1 to TRBJ1-5, with TRBD1 as a possible D gene (5 bases). The CDR3 consists of 13 residues. CDR1 is MNHNS, CDR2 SASEGT, per germline. V was cut by 10 bases and J by 1 base, with 11 bases left in between. The CDR3 reads CAIRRGSNQPQHF. CDR3 coding DNA: TGTGCCATCCGTCGGGGGAGCAATCAGCCCCAGCATTTT.

The rearrangement joins TRBV6-1 to TRBJ2-1; D is ambiguous. Germline V gene data show CDR1 as MNHNS and CDR2 as SASEGT. The ends were cut back, 4 bases at V and 2 bases at J, with 6 bases in the middle. This CDR3 is built from 13 residues. CDR3 sequence reads: CASSAGTYNEQFF. The CDR3 nucleotides are TGTGCCAGCAGTGCGGGTACCTACAATGAGCAGTTCTTC.

The chain combines TRBV19 with TRBJ1-1, with D hard to call. Trimming removed 0 bases from V and 0 bases from J, with 8 bases in between. This CDR3 comprises 15 residues. CDR1 and CDR2 from the germline V gene are LNHDA and SQIVND (reference sequence). The CDR3 region has the DNA TGTGCCAGTAGTATAGAGGCCAAAATGAACACTGAAGCTTTCTTT. Translated: CASSIEAKMNTEAFF.

V gene TRBV6-1 combines with J gene TRBJ1-2; maybe TRBD1 (6 bases). There are 15 residues in the CDR3. V was pared by 5 bases and J by 4 bases, with 17 bases between. Germline V lookup: CDR1 MNHNS, CDR2 SASEGT. CDR3 in DNA: TGTGCCAGCAGTACCGGGACAAATAGCGTCTATGGCTACACCTTC. It encodes CASSTGTNSVYGYTF.

The chain recombines TRBV19 with TRBJ1-3; 7 bases map to TRBD1. The CDR3 covers 14 residues. Germline CDR1 reads LNHDA; CDR2 reads SQIVND (reference sequence). The V segment lost 5 bases and the J segment 8 bases; nucleotides outside the gene matches: 9. In nucleotides, the CDR3 is TGTGCCAGTAGTGCTACAGGGGATTTAGACACCATATATTTT. This encodes CASSATGDLDTIYF.

The gene calls are TRBV5-1 and TRBJ2-5; TRBD2 matches 7 bases. The CDR3 is made up of 15 amino acids. V lost 4 bases to trimming and J lost 2 bases; unmatched junction nucleotides: 8. The germline V gene encodes CDR1 SGHRS and CDR2 YFSETQ. The CDR3 coding sequence is TGCGCCAGCAGCCGGCGGGGAGGGGAGCAAGAGACCCAGTACTTC. Encoded protein: CASSRRGGEQETQYF.

This clone is a singleton in its sample. This sequence joins TRBV21-1 and TRBJ2-1; TRBD2, as called in the table, went unchecked against the DNA. TRBV21-1 represents a pseudogene. The CDR3 spans 18 residues. The CDR3 nucleotides read TGTGCCAGCAGCAAAGCGCTCCCTAGCGGGGCACAATGGGATGAGCAGTTCTTC. Protein: CASSKALPSGAQWDEQFF.

Only a few counts were recorded for this clone. The rearrangement joins TRBV6-4 to TRBJ1-5, with a weak D call TRBD1 (5 bases). The CDR3 loop spans 17 amino acids. Germline CDR1 is MRHNA and CDR2 is SNTAGT. Trimming left V 3 bases short and J 0 bases short, with 15 bases between. This chain's CDR3 is CASSELEGFGSNQPQHF. The CDR3 DNA follows: TGTGCCAGCAGTGAACTGGAGGGGTTCGGTAGCAATCAGCCCCAGCATTTT.

This clone was seen a handful of times. V and J are TRBV9 and TRBJ2-3, with TRBD2 matching over 10 bases. The CDR3 extends over 18 amino acids. CDR1 and CDR2 (germline): SGDLS, YYNGEE. V was clipped by 4 bases and J by 2 bases; unmatched bases: 13. CDR3: CASSPRSSGGFYTDTQYF. The CDR3 nucleotides read TGTGCCAGCAGCCCCCGGAGTAGCGGGGGGTTCTACACAGATACGCAGTATTTT.

The chain combines TRBV5-6 with TRBJ1-1; D might be TRBD1 (5 bases). Germline V gives CDR1 SGHDT, CDR2 YYEEEE. The CDR3 is made up of 14 amino acids. Trimming pared 4 bases from V and 6 bases from J, leaving 16 bases between. Here the CDR3 reads CASSTGGPGPEAFF. CDR3 nucleotides: TGTGCCAGCAGCACCGGAGGGCCGGGACCTGAAGCTTTCTTT.

This clone came up a few times. The V gene is TRBV10-3, the J gene TRBJ1-1, with a weak D call TRBD1 (5 bases). CDR3 size: 14 residues. Germline values: CDR1 ENHRY, CDR2 SYGVKD. V lost 11 bases to trimming and J lost 0 bases, with 16 bases between them. The CDR3 region has the DNA TGTGCCGCGACTAAAGGGGACTTGAACACTGAAGCTTTCTTT. Protein product: CAATKGDLNTEAFF.

The chain is built from TRBV27 and TRBJ1-5; 9 bases agree with TRBD1. Unmatched junction bases numbered 3, after V lost 6 bases and J lost 6 bases. This CDR3 is built from 13 residues. The germline V gene encodes CDR1 MNHEY and CDR2 SMNVEV (reference sequence). The CDR3 loop reads CASSQDRGQPQHF. The CDR3 DNA is TGTGCCAGCAGCCAGGACAGGGGTCAGCCCCAGCATTTT.

The chain has TRBV4-3 and TRBJ2-5; TRBD2 is a possible D gene (7 bases). This CDR3 spans 17 amino acids. Trimming removed 1 base from V and 1 base from J, with 16 bases in between. Germline assignment: CDR1 LGHNA and CDR2 YSLEER. In DNA, the CDR3 is TGCGCCAGCAGCCAAGGCGGGGGTAGCAGGGGCCAAGAGACCCAGTACTTC. It codes for CASSQGGGSRGQETQYF.

The chain carries TRBV2 and TRBJ2-3; D may be TRBD1 (6 bases). V was pared by 8 bases and J by 4 bases, with 16 bases between. The CDR3 sequence is 14 residues long. CDR1 and CDR2 (germline): SNHLY, FYNNEI. CDR3 region: CASLRGLDPDTQYF. CDR3 DNA sequence: TGTGCCAGCCTCAGGGGATTAGACCCAGATACGCAGTATTTT.

This rearrangement joins TRBV18 to TRBJ1-6, with a possible D match to TRBD1 (5 bases). The CDR3 contains 14 residues. CDR1 KGHSH and CDR2 LQKENI come from the germline V gene. Trimming cost V 6 bases and J 7 bases, with 13 bases left between them. The CDR3 reads CASSSDRRNSPLHF. CDR3 sequence (DNA): TGTGCCAGCTCCTCCGACAGAAGAAATTCACCCCTCCACTTT.

This chain connects TRBV7-6 to TRBJ1-4, with D possibly matching TRBD1 (5 bases). Germline V lookup: CDR1 SGHVS, CDR2 FNYEAQ. The CDR3 is made up of 15 amino acids. Trimming removed 3 bases from V and 6 bases from J, with 14 bases in between. CDR3 DNA: TGTGCCAGCAGCTTCTTGGGGGGTCGGGATGAAAAACTGTTTTTT. Encoded protein: CASSFLGGRDEKLFF.

With regard to this clone: Other DNA sequences in the same sample also yield this CDR3. The V call is TRBV11-2, the J call TRBJ1-2; 10 bases match TRBD1. Germline V gives CDR1 SGHAT, CDR2 FQNNGV. The CDR3 runs 15 residues. V lost 5 bases, J lost 8 bases, and 11 bases stayed unmatched. Here the CDR3 DNA reads TGTGCCAGCAGCCCTTCCTTGGGGACAGGGGAAGGCTACACCTTC. Protein sequence: CASSPSLGTGEGYTF.

The chain couples TRBV27 to TRBJ2-1, with a possible D match to TRBD2 (6 bases). Trimming shortened V by 3 bases and J by 7 bases, and 7 bases separated the two germline ends. The CDR3 spans 12 residues. Germline V lookup: CDR1 MNHEY, CDR2 SMNVEV (reference sequence). The CDR3 nucleotides read TGTGCCAGCAGTTTTGGGGGGAATGAGCAGTTCTTC. Translation: CASSFGGNEQFF.

This sequence joins TRBV5-5 and TRBJ1-1; no clear D gene. V was clipped by 2 bases and J by 5 bases, with 7 bases between them. Germline V gene sequence: CDR1 SGHKS, CDR2 YYEKEE (reference sequence). The CDR3 is 12 residues long. The DNA for the CDR3 is TGTGCCAGCAGCTTTCCCGGGACTGAAGCTTTCTTT. As protein: CASSFPGTEAFF.

The genes are TRBV19 and TRBJ1-1; maybe TRBD1 (5 bases). Germline V gives CDR1 LNHDA, CDR2 SQIVND (reference sequence). Trimming left V 3 bases short and J 3 bases short, with 11 bases between. This CDR3 contains 14 residues. The CDR3: CASSIGGRDTEAFF. The CDR3 region has the DNA TGTGCCAGTAGTATCGGGGGGAGAGACACTGAAGCTTTCTTT.

The V gene is TRBV21-1, the J gene TRBJ1-1. TRBV21-1 is listed as a pseudogene. This CDR3 has 12 residues. The CDR3 coding sequence is TGTGCCAGCAGCAAATATGAGACTGAAGCTTTCTTT. Translated, it gives CASSKYETEAFF.

The chain combines TRBV7-2 with TRBJ2-7; 7 bases align to TRBD1. CDR3 length: 14 residues. The germline V gene has CDR1 SGHTA and CDR2 FQGNSA. Unmatched junction bases numbered 6, after V lost 4 bases and J lost 3 bases. The CDR3 region is CASSSQGQIYEQYF. The CDR3 coding sequence is TGTGCCAGCAGCTCCCAGGGACAGATCTACGAGCAGTACTTC.